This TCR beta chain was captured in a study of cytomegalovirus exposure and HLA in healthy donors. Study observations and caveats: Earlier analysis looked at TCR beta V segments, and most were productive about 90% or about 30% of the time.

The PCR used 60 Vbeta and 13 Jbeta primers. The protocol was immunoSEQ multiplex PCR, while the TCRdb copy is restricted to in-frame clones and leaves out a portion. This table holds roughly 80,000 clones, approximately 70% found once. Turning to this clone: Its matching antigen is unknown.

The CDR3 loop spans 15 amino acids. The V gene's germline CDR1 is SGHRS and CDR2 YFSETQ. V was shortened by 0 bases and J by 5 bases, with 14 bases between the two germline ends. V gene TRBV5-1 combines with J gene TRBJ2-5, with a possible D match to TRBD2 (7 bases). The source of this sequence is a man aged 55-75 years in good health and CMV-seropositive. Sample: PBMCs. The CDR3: CASSLDRGAGETQYF. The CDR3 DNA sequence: TGCGCCAGCAGCTTGGACCGGGGGGCTGGGGAGACCCAGTACTTC.